These 9 T cell receptor beta chains were sequenced from one sample in a study of T cell changes during pregnancy in multiple sclerosis (dated by TCRdb to between 2018 and 2020). Receptors were amplified or captured by the immunoSEQ multiplex PCR assay. TCRdb re-hosts the immuneACCESS table, in-frame sequences only. Its copies lack some clones; in the studies checked, an unresolved V gene accounts for under half of them, and the cause for the rest is not known. Recorded for this sample are about 84,000 clones; 94% of them occurred a single time. About 1% of the sample goes to the ten largest clones. Sequenced here: peripheral blood, sampled in the second trimester of pregnancy. Receptors were obtained from a female donor in good health, enrolled as a control in a pregnancy study.

This chain uses TRBV4-1 with TRBJ1-6, with D maybe TRBD1 (5 bases). Trimming took 1 base from V and 7 from J, leaving 17 bases between them. Germline CDR1 reads MGHRA; CDR2 reads YSYEKL. The CDR3 totals 17 residues. CDR3 sequence reads: CASSQGRQGRGNSPLHF. The CDR3 DNA is TGCGCCAGCAGCCAAGGAAGGCAGGGACGGGGGAATTCACCCCTCCACTTT.

The J gene is TRBJ2-2, the V gene TRBV27; tentative D call: TRBD1 (6 bases). CDR1 and CDR2 (germline): MNHEY, SMNVEV (reference sequence). This CDR3 has 15 residues. V lost 7 bases to trimming and J lost 8 bases, with 20 bases between them. The CDR3 DNA sequence: TGTGCCAGCAAGCGCGTTACAGGGAGTCCAGGGGAGCTGTTTTTT. It is translated as CASKRVTGSPGELFF.

V and J are TRBV7-2 and TRBJ2-7; no clear D gene. This CDR3 has 13 amino acids. The V end lost 5 bases, the J end lost 2 bases, and 10 bases lay between the germline ends. Germline CDR1 SGHTA, CDR2 FQGNSA. The CDR3, as DNA: TGTGCCAGCAGCCAAAACAGACCCTACGAGCAGTACTTC. Amino acids: CASSQNRPYEQYF.

This clone was observed once. The chain couples TRBV7-9 to TRBJ2-5; TRBD1 is a possible D gene (6 bases). V was cut by 5 bases and J by 2 bases, with 15 bases left in between. Germline loops: CDR1 SEHNR, CDR2 FQNEAQ (reference sequence). The CDR3 runs to 15 residues. The chain's CDR3 is CASSHPGVGQETQYF. CDR3 DNA: TGTGCCAGCAGCCACCCAGGGGTGGGGCAAGAGACCCAGTACTTC.

The genes are TRBV5-4 and TRBJ2-5; no firm D call. Germline V gene sequence: CDR1 SGHNT, CDR2 YYREEE (reference sequence). With 2 bases removed from V and 1 base from J, the gap between germline ends came to 6 bases. The CDR3 contains 13 residues. The chain's CDR3 is CASSFGVQETQYF. The CDR3 nucleotides read TGTGCCAGCAGCTTCGGTGTCCAAGAGACCCAGTACTTC.

This rearrangement joins TRBV29-1 to TRBJ2-5; 12 bases fit TRBD1. Per the germline V gene, CDR1 is SQVTM and CDR2 is ANQGSEA. The CDR3 contains 15 residues. V shed 5 bases and J 5 bases; nucleotides not matched to a gene: 9. The CDR3 DNA reads TGCAGCGTTTTGGGACAGGGGGCTATAGGTGAGACCCAGTACTTC. Amino acid sequence: CSVLGQGAIGETQYF.

The chain recombines TRBV7-6 with TRBJ2-7; 8 nucleotides line up with TRBD2. The CDR3 runs to 16 residues. Germline-derived CDR1 and CDR2 are SGHVS and FNYEAQ. The V and J ends lost 5 bases and 6 bases, in that order; junction bases with no gene match: 15. The chain's CDR3 is CASSTYRGGDRGEQYF. The CDR3 region has the DNA TGTGCCAGCAGCACCTACCGGGGGGGAGACCGTGGCGAGCAGTACTTC.

The chain combines TRBV5-6 with TRBJ2-5; 9 bases map to TRBD2. The CDR3 is made up of 16 amino acids. The V segment lost 3 bases and the J segment 4 bases; nucleotides outside the gene matches: 10. Per germline, CDR1 SGHDT and CDR2 YYEEEE. In nucleotides, the CDR3 is TGTGCCAGCAGCTCGTTTAGCGGGAGCTCGGGAGAGACCCAGTACTTC. This gives the protein CASSSFSGSSGETQYF.

The V and J genes are TRBV11-2 and TRBJ2-7; a weak D match, TRBD2 (5 bases). The CDR3 sequence is 11 residues long. V was shortened by 5 bases and J by 9 bases, with 11 bases between the two germline ends. Germline loops: CDR1 SGHAT, CDR2 FQNNGV. CDR3 sequence reads: CASSLGVGQYF. The CDR3 DNA follows: TGTGCCAGCAGCCTCGGGGTCGGGCAGTACTTC.